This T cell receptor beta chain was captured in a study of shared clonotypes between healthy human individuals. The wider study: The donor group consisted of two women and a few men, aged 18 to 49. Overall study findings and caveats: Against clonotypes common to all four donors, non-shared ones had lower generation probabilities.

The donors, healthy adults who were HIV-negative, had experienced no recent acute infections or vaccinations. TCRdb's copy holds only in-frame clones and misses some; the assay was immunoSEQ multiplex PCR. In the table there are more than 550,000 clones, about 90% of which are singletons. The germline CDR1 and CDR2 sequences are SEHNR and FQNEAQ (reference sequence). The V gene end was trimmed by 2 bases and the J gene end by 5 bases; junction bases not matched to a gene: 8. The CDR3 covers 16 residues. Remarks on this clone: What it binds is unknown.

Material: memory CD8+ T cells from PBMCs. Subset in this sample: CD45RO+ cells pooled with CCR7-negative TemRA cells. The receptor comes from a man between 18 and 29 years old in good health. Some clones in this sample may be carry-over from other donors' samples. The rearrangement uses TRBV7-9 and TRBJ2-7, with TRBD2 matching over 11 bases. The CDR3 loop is CASSLIAGGPAHEQYF. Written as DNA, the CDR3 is TGTGCCAGCAGCTTAATAGCGGGAGGGCCAGCCCACGAGCAGTACTTC.